The 7 T cell receptor beta chains below come from one sample, sequenced in a study of CD8+ T cells in alopecia areata. Extraction of RNA preceded its reverse transcription into cDNA, which served as the sequencing template. Sequenced by immunoSEQ multiplex PCR; TCRdb stores in-frame clones only, minus some. The sample shows about 270,000 clones, around three fifths of them seen only once. This sample's treatment: oral pan-JAK inhibitor, 5-10 mg twice daily. The material sequenced was CD4+ T cells sorted from blood, taken at week 52, from a patient treated with tofacitinib. The receptors derive from a human donor with alopecia areata.

This chain joins TRBV30 and TRBJ2-6; 7 bases are a match to TRBD1. The CDR3 consists of 14 residues. Germline-derived CDR1 and CDR2 are GTSNPN and SVGIG (reference sequence). Trimming took 5 bases from V and 0 from J; bases not matched to a gene: 1. CDR3 sequence: CAWDRASGANVLTF. The CDR3 DNA reads TGTGCCTGGGACAGGGCCTCTGGGGCCAACGTCCTGACTTTC.

This sequence joins TRBV30 and TRBJ1-2; weak D call: TRBD1 (6 bases). V dropped 3 bases and J dropped 4 bases, with 15 bases sitting between them. Germline-derived CDR1 and CDR2 are GTSNPN and SVGIG (reference sequence). The CDR3 totals 14 residues. CDR3 coding DNA: TGTGCCTGGAGAGGCCCGACAGGAATCTATGGCTACACCTTC. Residues: CAWRGPTGIYGYTF.

The V call is TRBV18, the J call TRBJ2-3, with unresolved D. V dropped 0 bases and J dropped 0 bases, with 7 bases sitting between them. CDR3 length equals 15 residues. Germline assignment: CDR1 KGHSH and CDR2 LQKENI. The chain's CDR3 is CASSPPFGSTDTQYF. The DNA of the CDR3 is TGTGCCAGCTCACCACCGTTCGGCAGCACAGATACGCAGTATTTT.

In this sample, this clone turned up a few times. This sequence joins TRBV10-3 and TRBJ1-2, with D uncertain. Germline CDR1 ENHRY, CDR2 SYGVKD. With 4 bases removed from V and 4 bases from J, the gap between germline ends came to 10 bases. The CDR3 loop spans 13 amino acids. CDR3 sequence reads: CAISVASIYGYTF. DNA of the CDR3: TGTGCCATCAGTGTCGCCAGTATCTATGGCTACACCTTC.

The V call is TRBV20-1, the J call TRBJ2-3; D gene uncertain. In germline, CDR1 is DFQATT, CDR2 SNEGSKA (reference sequence). V was shortened by 2 bases and J by 2 bases, with 2 bases between the two germline ends. The CDR3 contains 11 residues. In nucleotides, the CDR3 is TGCAGTGCTAGATTCACAGATACGCAGTATTTT. It codes for CSARFTDTQYF.

This chain joins TRBV6-5 and TRBJ1-6, with a tentative D call TRBD1 (6 bases). This CDR3 is 14 amino acids long. CDR1 is MNHEY and CDR2 is SVGAGI in the germline V gene. V shed 2 bases and J shed 10 bases, with 12 bases lying between them. CDR3: CASSYRGAGSPLHF. The CDR3 nucleotides read TGTGCCAGCAGTTACCGGGGGGCAGGGTCACCCCTCCACTTT.

Regarding this clone: A much larger clonotype is one base distant, so this may be a read error. The same CDR3 is also encoded by other DNA sequences in this sample. The V call is TRBV7-9, the J call TRBJ2-5; unclear D gene. Germline V gene sequence: CDR1 SEHNR, CDR2 FQNEAQ (reference sequence). The CDR3 has 13 residues. The V end lost 1 base, the J end lost 1 base, and 4 bases lay between the germline ends. CDR3 region: CASSLELQETQYF. The DNA of the CDR3 is TGTGCCAGCAGCTTAGAGCTCCAAGAGACCCAGTACTTC.